The 24 T cell receptor beta chains reported below all come from one sample, sequenced in a study of cytomegalovirus exposure and HLA in healthy donors. The study ran its PCR with 60 Vbeta and 13 Jbeta primers. The assay was immunoSEQ multiplex PCR, and TCRdb's table has in-frame clones only and misses some. The sample has more than 95,000 clones; approximately 83% are singletons. Sequenced: PBMCs. Receptors were obtained from a woman in her thirties or forties in good health and CMV-seropositive.

The rearrangement joins TRBV30 to TRBJ2-3; a possible D gene is TRBD2 (7 bases). There are 16 residues in the CDR3. The germline V gene has CDR1 GTSNPN and CDR2 SVGIG (reference sequence). Between the trimmed V and J ends, which lost 0 bases and 6 bases, there was a span of 19 bases. CDR3 amino acids: CAWSVGGANLGDTQYF. CDR3 coding DNA: TGTGCCTGGAGTGTAGGGGGGGCCAACCTAGGGGATACGCAGTATTTT.

The rearrangement uses TRBV4-2 and TRBJ1-2, with unresolved D. There are 15 residues in the CDR3. Trimming removed 0 bases at V and 1 base at J, with 9 bases between. Germline CDR1 LGHNA, CDR2 YNFKEQ. CDR3: CASSQEHQVNYGYTF. The CDR3 DNA reads TGTGCCAGCAGCCAAGAGCATCAGGTTAACTATGGCTACACCTTC.

This chain uses TRBV21-1 with TRBJ1-1. TRBV21-1 is a documented pseudogene. The CDR3 sequence is 17 residues long. Here the CDR3 reads CASSLRGGQVWNTEAFF. DNA for the CDR3: TGTGCCAGCAGCCTACGGGGGGGGCAGGTGTGGAACACTGAAGCTTTCTTT.

V is TRBV2 and J is TRBJ2-7, with 13 bases that match TRBD2. The J segment lost 4 bases and the V segment lost 4 bases, leaving 1 base of the junction unmatched. The CDR3 sequence is 14 residues long. The germline V gene encodes CDR1 SNHLY and CDR2 FYNNEI. CDR3 sequence: CASSGLAGGYEQYF. The CDR3 DNA sequence: TGTGCCAGCAGTGGACTAGCGGGAGGATACGAGCAGTACTTC. The full variable domain, in which reference TRBV2 and TRBJ2-7 provide the parts outside the CDR3, is EPEVTQTPSHQVTQMGQEVILRCVPISNHLYFYWYRQILGQKVEFLVSFYNNEISEKSEIFDDQFSVERPDGSNFTLKIRSTKLEDSAMYFCASSGLAGGYEQYFGPGTRLTVT.

A word on this clone: The junction departs from the called germline gene at one end, perhaps through a read error. The rearrangement joins TRBV7-9 to TRBJ1-1; a possible D gene is TRBD1 (5 bases). This CDR3 contains 12 residues. Germline CDR1 SEHNR, CDR2 FQNEAQ (reference sequence). For the CDR3, the DNA is TGTTCCAGCAGCCCTAGCGACAGTGAAGCTTTCTTT. Translating gives CSSSPSDSEAFF. The variable domain in full, completed from reference TRBV7-9 and TRBJ1-1, reads DTGVSQNPRHKITKRGQNVTFRCDPISEHNRLYWYRQTLGQGPEFLTYFQNEAQLEKSRLLSDRFSAERPKGSFSTLEIQRTEQGDSAMYLCSSSPSDSEAFFGQGTRLTVV.

J is TRBJ2-7 and V is TRBV6-5; 9 bases match TRBD2. Germline lookup yields CDR1 MNHEY and CDR2 SVGAGI. J gave up 2 bases and V 8 bases, and 4 bases lay outside the gene matches. The CDR3 consists of 13 residues. CDR3: CASGPSGTYEQYF. Here the CDR3 DNA reads TGTGCCAGCGGGCCTAGCGGGACCTACGAGCAGTACTTC.

This chain connects TRBV4-3 to TRBJ1-1; possible D gene TRBD1, 6 bases. Germline V lookup: CDR1 LGHNA, CDR2 YSLEER. V was shortened by 0 bases and J by 5 bases, with 16 bases between the two germline ends. The CDR3 has 16 residues. The chain's CDR3 is CASSQELGQGWTEAFF. For the CDR3, the DNA is TGCGCCAGCAGCCAAGAGCTGGGGCAGGGGTGGACTGAAGCTTTCTTT.

The chain links TRBV4-3 to TRBJ1-3; D ambiguous. The CDR3 extends over 18 amino acids. The V end was cut by 1 base, the J end by 0 bases, with 16 bases between. CDR1 and CDR2 from the germline V gene are LGHNA and YSLEER. The CDR3 DNA reads TGCGCCAGCAGCCAAGGAGGGCGGGCGGATGCCTCTGGAAACACCATATATTTT. Translated: CASSQGGRADASGNTIYF.

This clone showed up just a few times. The gene calls are TRBV19 and TRBJ2-2; a possible D gene is TRBD2 (5 bases). The CDR3 is 17 residues long. The germline V gene has CDR1 LNHDA and CDR2 SQIVND (reference sequence). V lost 6 bases to trimming and J lost 4 bases, with 21 bases between them. The CDR3 protein is CASSQVPAASGTGELFF. CDR3 DNA: TGTGCCAGTAGCCAAGTTCCAGCGGCTAGTGGCACCGGGGAGCTGTTTTTT.

Concerning this clone itself: This CDR3 is also generated by other DNA sequences in the sample. The CDR3 nucleotides read TGCGCCAGCAGCTTCAGCGGGAGTATCGAGAATGAGCAGTTCTTC. The encoded protein is CASSFSGSIENEQFF. The rearrangement uses TRBV5-1 and TRBJ2-1; TRBD2 aligns across 8 bases. This CDR3 has 15 residues. In germline, CDR1 is SGHRS, CDR2 YFSETQ. V shed 2 bases, J shed 7 bases, and the junction held 8 bases outside the gene matches.

This clone was seen only once. This sequence joins TRBV30 and TRBJ1-4, with a tentative D call TRBD1 (6 bases). Germline loops: CDR1 GTSNPN, CDR2 SVGIG (reference sequence). The length of the CDR3 is 14 residues. V lost 1 base and J 5 bases, leaving 11 bases between the germline ends. In nucleotides, the CDR3 is TGTGCCTGGAGTGCCACAGGGTTAAATGAAAAACTGTTTTTT. Its protein is CAWSATGLNEKLFF.

The chain has TRBV7-9 and TRBJ2-1, with a possible D match to TRBD2 (5 bases). V lost 3 bases, J lost 5 bases, and 11 bases lay in between. This CDR3 spans 14 amino acids. The germline gives CDR1 SEHNR, CDR2 FQNEAQ (reference sequence). The CDR3 DNA reads TGTGCCAGCAGCTTGAGGGAAATCAACAATGAGCAGTTCTTC. Encoded protein: CASSLREINNEQFF.

The chain is built from TRBV2 and TRBJ2-1; D is undetermined. The CDR3 contains 12 residues. The germline V gene has CDR1 SNHLY and CDR2 FYNNEI. Trimming removed 6 bases at V and 5 bases at J, with 8 bases between. The CDR3 spells CASSELNNEQFF. CDR3 bases: TGTGCCAGCAGCGAACTAAACAATGAGCAGTTCTTC.

This chain joins TRBV6-7 and TRBJ2-1; D gene unclear. TRBV6-7 is assigned to the ORF class and has an uncertain function. The CDR3 covers 15 residues. V was trimmed by 3 bases and J by 9 bases, leaving 18 bases between them. For the CDR3, the DNA is TGTGCCAGCAGTTATAACCGAAGTTGGCTTGGTGAGCAGTTCTTC. This gives the protein CASSYNRSWLGEQFF.

This rearrangement joins TRBV11-3 to TRBJ2-4; TRBD2 might be the D (5 bases). Per the germline V gene, CDR1 is SGHNT and CDR2 is YENEEA. This CDR3 has 12 residues. With 3 bases removed from V and 11 bases from J, the gap between germline ends came to 11 bases. The CDR3 here is CASSLRVGVQYF. The CDR3 DNA sequence: TGTGCCAGCAGCTTGAGGGTCGGTGTTCAGTACTTC.

CDR3 residues: CASSLAPTYNEQFF. CDR3 nucleotides: TGTGCCAGCAGCTTGGCCCCTACCTACAATGAGCAGTTCTTC. The chain joins TRBV5-8 to TRBJ2-1; no clear D gene. The CDR3 consists of 14 residues. Trimming stripped 0 bases from V and 2 bases from J, with 6 bases between. The germline V gene encodes CDR1 SGHTS and CDR2 YDEGEE.

The chain joins TRBV4-1 to TRBJ2-3, with TRBD2 matching 13 bases. The CDR3 covers 17 residues. Germline CDR1 reads MGHRA; CDR2 reads YSYEKL. J gave up 5 bases and V 5 bases, and 10 bases lay outside the gene matches. The CDR3 sequence is CASSGRLAGGEGDTQYF. The CDR3 region has the DNA TGCGCCAGCAGCGGCCGACTAGCGGGAGGCGAAGGAGATACGCAGTATTTT.

The V and J genes are TRBV5-5 and TRBJ1-2; 9 bases fit TRBD1. The V gene's germline CDR1 is SGHKS and CDR2 YYEKEE (reference sequence). This CDR3 comprises 18 residues. The ends lost 1 base at V and 3 bases at J; junction bases unmatched: 13. The CDR3 protein is CASSLSIRGTGIYYGYTF. CDR3 nucleotide sequence: TGTGCCAGCAGCTTGTCCATACGAGGGACAGGGATATACTATGGCTACACCTTC.

This clone was detected only a few times. This rearrangement joins TRBV10-3 to TRBJ1-2; 7 bases align to TRBD1. V gave up 9 bases and J gave up 5 bases; unmatched junction bases: 9. The CDR3 loop spans 13 amino acids. Germline CDR1 is ENHRY and CDR2 is SYGVKD. The CDR3 reads CAITLDREYGYTF. In DNA form, the CDR3 reads TGTGCCATTACTCTCGACAGGGAGTATGGCTACACCTTC.

The CDR3 sequence: CASSKDQPGVSTDTQYF. Written as DNA, the CDR3 is TGTGCCAGCAGCAAAGATCAGCCGGGGGTTAGCACAGATACGCAGTATTTT. V is TRBV21-1 and J is TRBJ2-3; the D segment call TRBD2 is taken from the table without a DNA check. TRBV21-1 is deemed a pseudogene. This CDR3 comprises 17 residues.

The CDR3 loop reads CASSPPSNYGYTF. CDR3 DNA: TGTGCCAGCTCACCACCCTCTAACTATGGCTACACCTTC. The V gene is TRBV18, the J gene TRBJ1-2; D is unclear. The germline V gene has CDR1 KGHSH and CDR2 LQKENI. CDR3 length equals 13 residues. Trimming cost V 0 bases and J 0 bases, with 2 bases left between them. Complete variable domain (other parts from reference TRBV18 and TRBJ1-2): NAGVMQNPRHLVRRRGQEARLRCSPMKGHSHVYWYRQLPEEGLKFMVYLQKENIIDESGMPKERFSAEFPKEGPSILRIQQVVRGDSAAYFCASSPPSNYGYTFGSGTRLTVV.

The table lists this clone with a count of one. The rearrangement uses TRBV2 and TRBJ2-5; D remains ambiguous. Per germline, CDR1 SNHLY and CDR2 FYNNEI. V gave up 7 bases and J gave up 4 bases, with 10 bases separating them. CDR3 length equals 12 residues. Here the CDR3 reads CASTISRETQYF. CDR3 DNA sequence: TGTGCCAGCACCATCTCGAGAGAGACCCAGTACTTC.

The chain is built from TRBV5-4 and TRBJ2-5, with TRBD2 matching over 14 bases. Germline trimming cut 3 bases from V and 3 bases from J; bases unmatched to any gene: 13. This CDR3 is built from 19 residues. The germline gives CDR1 SGHNT, CDR2 YYREEE (reference sequence). The CDR3, as DNA: TGTGCCAGCAGCTCCGACGGACTAGCGGGAGGTGGGGCGAAAGAGACCCAGTACTTC. Amino acid sequence: CASSSDGLAGGGAKETQYF.

This chain connects TRBV6-5 to TRBJ2-3, with TRBD2 matching over 11 bases. The length of the CDR3 is 15 residues. V was clipped by 6 bases and J by 3 bases; unmatched bases: 5. The V gene's germline CDR1 is MNHEY and CDR2 SVGAGI. Here the CDR3 reads CASSPLAGVTDTQYF. In DNA form, the CDR3 reads TGTGCCAGCAGCCCACTAGCGGGAGTAACAGATACGCAGTATTTT.